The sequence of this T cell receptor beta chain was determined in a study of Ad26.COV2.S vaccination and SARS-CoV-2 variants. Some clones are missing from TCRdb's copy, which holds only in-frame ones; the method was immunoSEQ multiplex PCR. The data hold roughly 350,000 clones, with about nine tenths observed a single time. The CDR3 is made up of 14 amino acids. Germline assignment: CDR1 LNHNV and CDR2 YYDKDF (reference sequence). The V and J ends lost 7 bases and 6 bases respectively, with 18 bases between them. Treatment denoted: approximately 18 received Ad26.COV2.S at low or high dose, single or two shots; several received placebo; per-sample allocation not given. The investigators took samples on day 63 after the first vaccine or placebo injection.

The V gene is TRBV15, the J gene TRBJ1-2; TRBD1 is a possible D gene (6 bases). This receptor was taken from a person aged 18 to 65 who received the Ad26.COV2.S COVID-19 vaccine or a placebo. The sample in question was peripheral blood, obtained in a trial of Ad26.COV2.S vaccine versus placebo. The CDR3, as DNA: TGTGCCACCAAATTACCTACAGGGACGAATGGCTACACCTTC. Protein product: CATKLPTGTNGYTF.